Many counts were recorded for the clone carrying this TCR beta chain. The antigen remains unidentified. The CDR3 runs to 14 residues. V lost 4 bases, J lost 0 bases, and 8 bases lay in between. From germline, CDR1 is MNHEY and CDR2 SMNVEV (reference sequence). Individually, cDNA molecules had unique molecular identifiers attached to them. TCRdb re-called the 5' RACE reads with MiXCR, one entry per CDR3 protein. The sample shows 60,000 to 70,000 distinct CDR3 sequences, 4.9% of them seen only once. The source of the sample is a study of early T cells in non-severe SARS-CoV-2 infection. Study background: The study sequenced bulk RNA from unsorted whole blood, with chains unpaired.

Study results and caveats: VDJdb matching, biased toward anti-spike CD8 responses, missed private and CD4 specificities.

Source material: whole blood. The TCR was taken from an adult who was a healthcare worker with PCR-confirmed SARS-CoV-2 infection or an uninfected control (not recorded which). The V and J genes are TRBV27 and TRBJ2-3; D ambiguous. The CDR3 loop is CASSSTFSTDTQYF. The CDR3 DNA reads TGTGCCAGCAGTTCGACGTTTAGCACAGATACGCAGTATTTT.